The 15 T cell receptor beta chains reported below all come from one sample, sequenced in a study of CD8+ T cells in alopecia areata. Once RNA had been extracted, it was reverse transcribed into cDNA to act as the sequencing template. Profiled with immunoSEQ multiplex PCR; TCRdb holds only in-frame clones, not every one. In the table there are fewer than 40,000 clones, 62% of which are singletons. Material for sequencing was NKG2D-high CD8+ T cells sorted from blood. The receptors shown here come from a human donor with alopecia areata.

The J gene is TRBJ2-7, the V gene TRBV13; TRBD2 aligns across 11 bases. CDR1 is PRHDT and CDR2 is FYEKMQ in the germline V gene (reference sequence). This CDR3 region has 16 residues. J gave up 2 bases and V 0 bases, and 3 bases lay outside the gene matches. In DNA, the CDR3 is TGTGCCAGCAGCTTAGGACTAGCGGGGGCCCCCTACGAGCAGTACTTC. Protein product: CASSLGLAGAPYEQYF.

This clone was detected a few times. This chain connects TRBV7-9 to TRBJ1-1, with 9 nucleotides matching TRBD1. Germline values: CDR1 SEHNR, CDR2 FQNEAQ (reference sequence). The junction had 3 bases not matched to a gene; V was cut back by 6 bases and J by 4 bases. This CDR3 is built from 13 residues. CDR3 sequence reads: CASRQGAGTEAFF. Here the CDR3 DNA reads TGTGCCAGCAGACAGGGGGCGGGCACTGAAGCTTTCTTT.

The chain carries TRBV29-1 and TRBJ1-2; D not resolved. The germline V gene encodes CDR1 SQVTM and CDR2 ANQGSEA. The V end lost 5 bases, the J end lost 5 bases, and 15 bases lay between the germline ends. The CDR3 sequence is 13 residues long. The CDR3: CSVKSGVEYGYTF. The DNA of the CDR3 is TGCAGCGTTAAGAGCGGGGTTGAGTATGGCTACACCTTC.

The CDR3 protein is CASSRKLAGEGETQYF. In nucleotides, the CDR3 is TGTGCCAGCAGCAGGAAACTAGCGGGAGAGGGGGAGACCCAGTACTTC. The chain is built from TRBV28 and TRBJ2-5; 11 bases are shared with TRBD2. Germline V lookup: CDR1 MDHEN, CDR2 SYDVKM. J lost 5 bases, V lost 6 bases, and 11 bases had no gene match. The CDR3 runs 16 residues.

The CDR3 loop is CASSLGGPTGLETQYF. The CDR3 DNA is TGTGCCAGCAGCTTAGGAGGGCCAACAGGGCTGGAGACCCAGTACTTC. The chain carries TRBV7-2 and TRBJ2-5; possible D gene TRBD1, 6 bases. Germline CDR1 is SGHTA and CDR2 is FQGNSA. V lost 1 base to trimming and J lost 5 bases, with 17 bases between them. The CDR3 length is 16 residues. Together with reference TRBV7-2 and TRBJ2-5, the CDR3 gives the full variable domain: GAGVSQSPSNKVTEKGKDVELRCDPISGHTALYWYRQSLGQGLEFLIYFQGNSAPDKSGLPSDRFSAERTGGSVSTLTIQRTQQEDSAVYLCASSLGGPTGLETQYFGPGTRLLVL.

The J gene is TRBJ2-3, the V gene TRBV4-3, with 7 bases matching TRBD1. Germline V CDR1 and CDR2: LGHNA, YSLEER. V shed 3 bases, J shed 2 bases, and the junction held 8 bases outside the gene matches. The CDR3 covers 16 residues. CDR3 coding DNA: TGCGCCAGCAGCCACGAACCGGGACAGAACACAGATACGCAGTATTTT. Translated, it gives CASSHEPGQNTDTQYF.

There are a few counts of this clone. The V gene is TRBV4-1, the J gene TRBJ1-5; D is unresolved. Between the trimmed V and J ends, which lost 4 bases and 4 bases, there was a span of 14 bases. Germline V lookup: CDR1 MGHRA, CDR2 YSYEKL. The CDR3 contains 15 residues. The CDR3 sequence is CASSRTPQGNQPQHF. The CDR3, as DNA: TGCGCCAGCAGCCGCACCCCACAAGGGAATCAGCCCCAGCATTTT.

Of note for this clone: Other DNA sequences in the same sample also yield this CDR3. The V gene is TRBV29-1, the J gene TRBJ1-1; D is unresolved. The germline V gene encodes CDR1 SQVTM and CDR2 ANQGSEA. The CDR3 covers 12 residues. Trimming took off 4 bases at V and 1 base at J, with 7 bases between the two ends. The CDR3 region is CSVVPGNTEAFF. The CDR3, as DNA: TGCAGCGTTGTACCAGGGAACACTGAAGCTTTCTTT.

The chain joins TRBV5-1 to TRBJ2-7; a possible D gene is TRBD2 (6 bases). This CDR3 comprises 13 residues. Trimming removed 1 base at V and 6 bases at J, with 11 bases between. Germline V CDR1 and CDR2: SGHRS, YFSETQ. CDR3 nucleotide sequence: TGCGCCAGCAGCTTGTCCGGGAGCCCCGAGCAGTACTTC. Amino acids: CASSLSGSPEQYF. Complete variable domain (other parts from reference TRBV5-1 and TRBJ2-7): KAGVTQTPRYLIKTRGQQVTLSCSPISGHRSVSWYQQTPGQGLQFLFEYFSETQRNKGNFPGRFSGRQFSNSRSEMNVSTLELGDSALYLCASSLSGSPEQYFGPGTRLTVT.

The chain couples TRBV6-8 to TRBJ2-3, with D perhaps TRBD2 (6 bases). Trimming took 5 bases from V and 1 from J, leaving 16 bases between them. The CDR3 has 16 amino acids. Germline lookup yields CDR1 MNHGY and CDR2 SAAAGT. CDR3 loop: CASSRAYGSGTDTQYF. CDR3 sequence (DNA): TGTGCCAGCAGTCGAGCGTACGGGAGCGGCACAGATACGCAGTATTTT.

The rearrangement joins TRBV5-1 to TRBJ2-2; D gene uncertain. CDR1 is SGHRS and CDR2 is YFSETQ in the germline V gene. Between the trimmed V and J ends, which lost 0 bases and 4 bases, there was a span of 4 bases. This CDR3 contains 13 residues. The CDR3 nucleotides read TGCGCCAGCAGCTTGGGGCCCACCGGGGAGCTGTTTTTT. This encodes CASSLGPTGELFF. Drawing the rest from reference TRBV5-1 and TRBJ2-2, the complete variable domain is KAGVTQTPRYLIKTRGQQVTLSCSPISGHRSVSWYQQTPGQGLQFLFEYFSETQRNKGNFPGRFSGRQFSNSRSEMNVSTLELGDSALYLCASSLGPTGELFFGEGSRLTVL.

This clone was seen only a few times. The CDR3 here is CASSLARGGSGLNEQFF. The CDR3 DNA is TGCGCCAGCAGCTTGGCCCGTGGTGGAAGCGGCCTCAATGAGCAGTTCTTC. V is TRBV5-1 and J is TRBJ2-1; tentative D call: TRBD2 (5 bases). This CDR3 is built from 17 residues. CDR1 is SGHRS, CDR2 YFSETQ, per germline. The V end lost 0 bases, the J end lost 6 bases, and 19 bases lay between the germline ends.

The chain is built from TRBV11-2 and TRBJ1-2; D is uncertain. CDR1 and CDR2 (germline): SGHAT, FQNNGV. Between the trimmed V and J ends, which lost 0 bases and 6 bases, there was a span of 5 bases. CDR3 length equals 12 residues. CDR3 residues: CASSLDGDGYTF. CDR3 in DNA: TGTGCCAGCAGCTTAGATGGGGATGGCTACACCTTC.

The CDR3 DNA sequence: TGTGCCAGCAGCCACGTAAGCTCCTACGAGCAGTACTTC. The encoded protein is CASSHVSSYEQYF. The chain is built from TRBV5-6 and TRBJ2-7; D gene unclear. Germline assignment: CDR1 SGHDT and CDR2 YYEEEE. The CDR3 extends over 13 amino acids. V lost 4 bases and J 0 bases, leaving 8 bases between the germline ends.

The chain recombines TRBV4-1 with TRBJ2-1; unclear D gene. The germline V gene has CDR1 MGHRA and CDR2 YSYEKL. There are 16 residues in the CDR3. V was pared by 1 base and J by 6 bases, with 16 bases between. The CDR3 bases are TGCGCCAGCAGCCAAGTTGAAAGGCCAACCGTCAATGAGCAGTTCTTC. This encodes CASSQVERPTVNEQFF.